Following are 6 T cell receptor beta chains from one sample sequenced in a study of T cell repertoires and HLA-DP antigens. No antigen is known for these receptors. TCRdb's copy holds only in-frame clones and misses some; the assay was immunoSEQ multiplex PCR. Of about 110,000 clones listed, 92% are singletons. Material for sequencing was CD4+ T cells from PBMCs. The receptor source for this set is a woman between 18 and 29 years old in good health and CMV-seronegative.

The gene calls are TRBV7-9 and TRBJ2-3; 10 bases map to TRBD2. CDR3 length equals 18 residues. Germline V gives CDR1 SEHNR, CDR2 FQNEAQ (reference sequence). J was trimmed by 2 bases and V by 1 base; bases with no gene match: 9. This chain's CDR3 is CASSLVQLAGSYTDTQYF. CDR3 nucleotide sequence: TGTGCCAGCAGCTTAGTTCAACTAGCGGGGAGTTACACAGATACGCAGTATTTT.

In its sample, this clone was seen once. The V gene is TRBV5-1, the J gene TRBJ2-1, with D possibly matching TRBD2 (6 bases). The CDR3 extends over 15 amino acids. V was clipped by 3 bases and J by 2 bases, with 12 bases between them. In germline, CDR1 is SGHRS, CDR2 YFSETQ. CDR3 bases: TGCGCCAGCAGCTCTGGCGGGGCCACCTACAATGAGCAGTTCTTC. Translating it yields CASSSGGATYNEQFF.

This rearrangement joins TRBV7-2 to TRBJ2-3; 8 bases are shared with TRBD2. Per germline, CDR1 SGHTA and CDR2 FQGNSA. This CDR3 has 16 residues. The V gene end was trimmed by 0 bases and the J gene end by 5 bases; junction bases not matched to a gene: 7. This CDR3 reads CASSLAPGGARDTQYF. In DNA form, the CDR3 reads TGTGCCAGCAGCTTAGCGCCGGGGGGGGCAAGAGATACGCAGTATTTT.

The chain uses TRBV18 and TRBJ1-3; 7 bases align to TRBD1. The CDR3 is 15 residues long. Germline trimming cut 5 bases from V and 3 bases from J; bases unmatched to any gene: 7. Germline V gives CDR1 KGHSH, CDR2 LQKENI. CDR3 region: CASSTTGVHGNTIYF. The CDR3 region has the DNA TGTGCCAGCTCAACTACAGGGGTGCATGGAAACACCATATATTTT.

This chain links TRBV6-1 with TRBJ1-4; D gene unclear. The CDR3 extends over 15 amino acids. In germline, CDR1 is MNHNS, CDR2 SASEGT. V was pared by 2 bases and J by 1 base, with 8 bases between. CDR3 protein: CASSEILGTNEKLFF. The CDR3 nucleotides read TGTGCCAGCAGTGAAATTCTAGGAACTAATGAAAAACTGTTTTTT.

This clone was counted a single time. The chain has TRBV11-3 and TRBJ2-2, with D unclear. The CDR3 contains 13 residues. Between the trimmed V and J ends, which lost 5 bases and 8 bases, there was a span of 12 bases. Germline V lookup: CDR1 SGHNT, CDR2 YENEEA. For the CDR3, the DNA is TGTGCCAGCAGCGGATTCATTGGAGGGGAGCTGTTTTTT. Amino acid sequence: CASSGFIGGELFF. Filled out from reference TRBV11-3 and TRBJ2-2, the complete variable domain reads EAGVVQSPRYKIIEKKQPVAFWCNPISGHNTLYWYLQNLGQGPELLIRYENEEAVDDSQLPKDRFSAERLKGVDSTLKIQPAELGDSAVYLCASSGFIGGELFFGEGSRLTVL.